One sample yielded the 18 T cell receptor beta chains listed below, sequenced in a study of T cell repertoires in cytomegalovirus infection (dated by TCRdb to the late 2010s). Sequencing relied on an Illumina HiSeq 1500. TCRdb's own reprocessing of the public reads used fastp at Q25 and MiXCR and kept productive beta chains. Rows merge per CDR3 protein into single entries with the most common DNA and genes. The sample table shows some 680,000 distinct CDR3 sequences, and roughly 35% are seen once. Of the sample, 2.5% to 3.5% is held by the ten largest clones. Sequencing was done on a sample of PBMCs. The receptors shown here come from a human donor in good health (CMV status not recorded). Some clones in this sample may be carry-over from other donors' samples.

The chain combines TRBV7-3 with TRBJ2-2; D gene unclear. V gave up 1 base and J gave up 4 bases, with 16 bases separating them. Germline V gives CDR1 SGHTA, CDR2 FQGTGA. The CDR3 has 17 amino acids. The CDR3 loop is CASSLNRPRLGTGELFF. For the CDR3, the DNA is TGTGCCAGCAGCTTAAACCGACCTCGACTGGGCACCGGGGAGCTGTTTTTT.

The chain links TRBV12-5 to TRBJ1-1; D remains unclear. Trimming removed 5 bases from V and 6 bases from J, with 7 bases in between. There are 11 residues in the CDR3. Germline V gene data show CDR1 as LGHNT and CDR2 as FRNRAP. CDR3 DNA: TGTGCTAGTGGTGCCGGGGCTGAAGCTTTCTTT. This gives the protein CASGAGAEAFF.

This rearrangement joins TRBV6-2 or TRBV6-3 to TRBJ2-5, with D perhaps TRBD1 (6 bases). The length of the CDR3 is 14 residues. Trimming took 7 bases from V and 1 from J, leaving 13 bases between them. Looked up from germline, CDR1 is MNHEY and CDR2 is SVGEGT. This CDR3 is CASKQGPAQETQYF. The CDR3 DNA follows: TGTGCCAGCAAGCAGGGGCCGGCCCAAGAGACCCAGTACTTC.

In DNA, the CDR3 is TGTGCCTGGAGTCAAAGTGCAGGATGGAATTCACCCCTCCACTTT. It is translated as CAWSQSAGWNSPLHF. The chain joins TRBV30 to TRBJ1-6; unclear D gene. V was trimmed by 2 bases and J by 7 bases, leaving 15 bases between them. Germline V gives CDR1 GTSNPN, CDR2 SVGIG (reference sequence). The CDR3 totals 15 residues. The whole variable domain, remainder taken from reference TRBV30 and TRBJ1-6, is SQTIHQWPATLVQPVGSPLSLECTVEGTSNPNLYWYRQAAGRGLQLLFYSVGIGQISSEVPQNLSASRPQDRQFILSSKKLLLSDSGFYLCAWSQSAGWNSPLHFGNGTRLTVT.

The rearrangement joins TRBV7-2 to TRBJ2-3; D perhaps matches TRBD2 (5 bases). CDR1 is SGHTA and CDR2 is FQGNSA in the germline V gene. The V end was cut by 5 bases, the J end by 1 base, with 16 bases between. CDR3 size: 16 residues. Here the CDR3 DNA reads TGTGCCAGCAGCCTGGGGATCGGGGTGGGCACAGATACGCAGTATTTT. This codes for CASSLGIGVGTDTQYF. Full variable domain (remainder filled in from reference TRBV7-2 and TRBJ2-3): GAGVSQSPSNKVTEKGKDVELRCDPISGHTALYWYRQSLGQGLEFLIYFQGNSAPDKSGLPSDRFSAERTGGSVSTLTIQRTQQEDSAVYLCASSLGIGVGTDTQYFGPGTRLTVL.

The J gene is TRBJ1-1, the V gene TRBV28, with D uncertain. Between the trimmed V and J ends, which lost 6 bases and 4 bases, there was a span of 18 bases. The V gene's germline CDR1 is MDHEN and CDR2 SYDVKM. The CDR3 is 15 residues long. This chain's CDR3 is CASSPPEFSPTEAFF. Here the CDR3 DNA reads TGTGCCAGCAGCCCTCCAGAGTTCAGCCCCACTGAAGCTTTCTTT.

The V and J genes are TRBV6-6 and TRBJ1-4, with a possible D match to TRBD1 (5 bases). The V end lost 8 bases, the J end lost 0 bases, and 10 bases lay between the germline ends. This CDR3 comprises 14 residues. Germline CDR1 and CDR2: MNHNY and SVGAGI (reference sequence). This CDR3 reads CASRRDATNEKLFF. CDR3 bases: TGTGCCAGCCGCCGGGACGCAACTAATGAAAAACTGTTTTTT.

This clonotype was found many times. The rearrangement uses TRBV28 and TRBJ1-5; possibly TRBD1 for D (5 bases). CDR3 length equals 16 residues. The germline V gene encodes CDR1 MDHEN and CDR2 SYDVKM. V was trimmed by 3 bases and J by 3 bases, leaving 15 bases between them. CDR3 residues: CASSFKGRFSNQPQHF. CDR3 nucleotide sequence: TGTGCCAGCAGTTTTAAGGGGAGGTTTTCCAATCAGCCCCAGCATTTT. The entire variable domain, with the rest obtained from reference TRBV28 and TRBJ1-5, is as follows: DVKVTQSSRYLVKRTGEKVFLECVQDMDHENMFWYRQDPGLGLRLIYFSYDVKMKEKGDIPEGYSVSREKKERFSLILESASTNQTSMYLCASSFKGRFSNQPQHFGDGTRLSIL.

CDR3 region: CASSQVVGWATGELFF. The CDR3 nucleotides are TGTGCCAGCAGCCAAGTCGTTGGTTGGGCCACCGGGGAGCTGTTTTTT. The chain combines TRBV3-1 with TRBJ2-2; no reliable D call. Germline V gene lookup returns CDR1 LGHDT and CDR2 YNNKEL (reference sequence). CDR3 length equals 16 residues. V was cut by 1 base and J by 4 bases, with 13 bases left in between.

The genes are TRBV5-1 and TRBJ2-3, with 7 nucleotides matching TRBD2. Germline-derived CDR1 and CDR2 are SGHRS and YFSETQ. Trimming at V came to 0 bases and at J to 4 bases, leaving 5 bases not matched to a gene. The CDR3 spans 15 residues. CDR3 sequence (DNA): TGCGCCAGCAGCTTGGATCGCCTAGCGGCAGATACGCAGTATTTT. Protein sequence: CASSLDRLAADTQYF.

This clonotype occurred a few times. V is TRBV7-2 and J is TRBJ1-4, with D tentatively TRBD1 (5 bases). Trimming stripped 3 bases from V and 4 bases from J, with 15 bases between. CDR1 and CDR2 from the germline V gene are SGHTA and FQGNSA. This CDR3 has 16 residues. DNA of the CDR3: TGTGCCAGCAGCTTTCAACAAGGGGCCTTTAATGAAAAACTGTTTTTT. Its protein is CASSFQQGAFNEKLFF.

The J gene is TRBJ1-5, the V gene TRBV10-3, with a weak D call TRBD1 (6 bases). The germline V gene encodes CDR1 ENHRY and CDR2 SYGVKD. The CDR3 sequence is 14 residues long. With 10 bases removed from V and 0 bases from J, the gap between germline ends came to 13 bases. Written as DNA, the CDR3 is TGTGCCACTACGACAGGAGATAGCAATCAGCCCCAGCATTTT. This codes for CATTTGDSNQPQHF.

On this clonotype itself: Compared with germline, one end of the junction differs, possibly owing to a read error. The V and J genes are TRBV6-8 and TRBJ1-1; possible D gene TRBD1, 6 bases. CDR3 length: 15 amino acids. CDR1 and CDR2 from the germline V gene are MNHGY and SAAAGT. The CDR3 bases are TGTGCCAGCAGTACGCCTTGGGGGGGCCACACTGACGCTTTCTTT. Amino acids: CASSTPWGGHTDAFF.

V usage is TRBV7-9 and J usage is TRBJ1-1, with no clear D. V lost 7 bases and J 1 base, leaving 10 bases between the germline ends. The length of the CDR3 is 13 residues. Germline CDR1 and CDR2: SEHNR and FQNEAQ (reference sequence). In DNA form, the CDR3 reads TGTGCCAGCATCAATACACGGAACACTGAAGCTTTCTTT. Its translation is CASINTRNTEAFF.

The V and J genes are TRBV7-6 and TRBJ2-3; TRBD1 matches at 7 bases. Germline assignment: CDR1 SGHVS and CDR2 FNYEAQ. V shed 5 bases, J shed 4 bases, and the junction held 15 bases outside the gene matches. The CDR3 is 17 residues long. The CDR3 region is CASSPTTGQARPDTQYF. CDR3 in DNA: TGTGCCAGCAGCCCTACCACAGGACAGGCGCGGCCAGATACGCAGTATTTT.

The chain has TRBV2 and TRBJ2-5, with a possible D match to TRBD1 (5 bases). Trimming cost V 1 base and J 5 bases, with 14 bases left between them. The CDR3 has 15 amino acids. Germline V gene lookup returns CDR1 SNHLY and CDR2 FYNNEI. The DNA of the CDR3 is TGTGCCAGCAGTGAAGTAGGGGCTGTGAGGGAGACCCAGTACTTC. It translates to CASSEVGAVRETQYF. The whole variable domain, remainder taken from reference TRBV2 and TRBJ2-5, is EPEVTQTPSHQVTQMGQEVILRCVPISNHLYFYWYRQILGQKVEFLVSFYNNEISEKSEIFDDQFSVERPDGSNFTLKIRSTKLEDSAMYFCASSEVGAVRETQYFGPGTRLLVL.

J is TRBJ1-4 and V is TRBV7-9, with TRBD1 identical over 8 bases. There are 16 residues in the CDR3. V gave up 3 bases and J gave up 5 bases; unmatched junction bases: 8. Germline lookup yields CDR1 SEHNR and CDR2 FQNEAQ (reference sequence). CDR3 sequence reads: CASSFPDRARNEKLFF. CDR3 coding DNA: TGTGCCAGCAGCTTCCCGGACAGGGCTAGGAATGAAAAACTGTTTTTT.

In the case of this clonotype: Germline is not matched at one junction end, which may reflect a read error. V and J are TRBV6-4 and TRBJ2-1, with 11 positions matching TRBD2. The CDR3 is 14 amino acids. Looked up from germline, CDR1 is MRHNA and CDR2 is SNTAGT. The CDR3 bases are TGTGCCAGCAGACTTAGCGGGGGGGCCTGGCCTTTTATCTTC. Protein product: CASRLSGGAWPFIF.